This record concerns one T cell receptor beta chain sequence. This entry comes from a study of blood T cell repertoires in COVID-19. Across the whole study: Specimens from acute and convalescent COVID-19 originated in the United States, Italy and Spain. T cells, B-cell-depleted T cells, or PBMCs provided the cDNA or gDNA that served as material.

The CDR3 covers 19 residues. Germline V lookup: CDR1 MNHEY, CDR2 SVGEGT. The J segment lost 7 bases and the V segment lost 2 bases, leaving 16 bases of the junction unmatched. The repertoire was sequenced with immunoSEQ multiplex PCR; TCRdb's copy has only in-frame clones and lacks some. The data contain approximately 150,000 clones, about 90% of them singletons. The clonotype comes from a woman between 65 and 79 years old with acute or convalescent COVID-19. The rearrangement uses TRBV6-2 or TRBV6-3 and TRBJ2-5, with 13 bases lining up with TRBD2. The sequenced material came from peripheral blood. CDR3 nucleotides: TGTGCCAGCAGTTACAGCGGAAGGACTAGCGGGGGCCCCAAGGGGACCCAGTACTTC. It encodes CASSYSGRTSGGPKGTQYF.